The 21 T cell receptor beta chains in this list originate from one sample, sequenced in a study of CD8 T cells in Susac syndrome. It was with random hexamers that roughly 0.5 to 1 ug RNA was reverse transcribed. A single record per CDR3 protein comes from TCRdb applying MiXCR to the immunoSEQ multiplex PCR reads. The sample carries about 180,000 distinct CDR3 sequences, 85% to 95% recorded once. Sequenced material: CD4+ T cells from PBMCs. These receptors were collected from a human donor with Susac syndrome.

This clonotype has a single count. CDR3 protein: CSARDSGNIINTEAFF. CDR3 in DNA: TGCAGTGCTAGAGATTCAGGGAATATAATAAACACTGAAGCTTTCTTT. The rearrangement uses TRBV20-1 and TRBJ1-1; possibly TRBD1 for D (5 bases). The CDR3 contains 16 residues. V was pared by 0 bases and J by 2 bases, with 16 bases between. The V gene's germline CDR1 is DFQATT and CDR2 SNEGSKA (reference sequence).

The chain couples TRBV9 to TRBJ1-1, with 7 bases matching TRBD1. The trim removed 2 bases at V and 1 base at J, leaving 8 bases unmatched. Germline V gene sequence: CDR1 SGDLS, CDR2 YYNGEE. The CDR3 runs 16 residues. The CDR3 region has the DNA TGTGCCAGCAGCGTCATAGGGGGCGGACCGAACACTGAAGCTTTCTTT. Translating it yields CASSVIGGGPNTEAFF.

The rearrangement links TRBV3-1 to TRBJ1-5; D is perhaps TRBD1 (5 bases). Trimming left V 3 bases short and J 6 bases short, with 12 bases between. This CDR3 is built from 14 residues. From germline, CDR1 is LGHDT and CDR2 YNNKEL (reference sequence). CDR3 in amino acids: CASSHIQGGQPQHF. CDR3 DNA: TGTGCCAGCAGCCACATCCAGGGAGGTCAGCCCCAGCATTTT.

This clonotype was counted a single time. The chain joins TRBV24-1 to TRBJ2-1, with 9 bases aligning to TRBD1. J gave up 3 bases and V 5 bases, and 7 bases lay outside the gene matches. The germline CDR1 and CDR2 sequences are KGHDR and SFDVKD. The CDR3 has 16 residues. CDR3: CATSGRSGQGYNEQFF. The CDR3 DNA reads TGTGCCACCAGTGGCCGATCGGGACAGGGCTACAATGAGCAGTTCTTC.

This chain uses TRBV7-2 with TRBJ2-3, with 9 bases fitting TRBD1. Germline V gene sequence: CDR1 SGHTA, CDR2 FQGNSA. The CDR3 runs to 16 residues. Germline trimming cut 1 base from V and 2 bases from J; bases unmatched to any gene: 4. CDR3 coding DNA: TGTGCCAGCAGCTTAGACGGGACAGGGCACACAGATACGCAGTATTTT. Amino acid sequence: CASSLDGTGHTDTQYF.

The count of this clonotype is one. V is TRBV27 and J is TRBJ2-1; TRBD2 matches 8 bases. Germline V gene data show CDR1 as MNHEY and CDR2 as SMNVEV (reference sequence). The CDR3 contains 16 residues. J gave up 5 bases and V 2 bases, and 8 bases lay outside the gene matches. CDR3 in amino acids: CASSLEPAGAHNEQFF. CDR3 nucleotides: TGTGCCAGCAGTTTAGAACCAGCGGGGGCCCACAATGAGCAGTTCTTC.

The chain carries TRBV7-9 and TRBJ2-7, with D possibly being TRBD2 (5 bases). Germline V gene sequence: CDR1 SEHNR, CDR2 FQNEAQ (reference sequence). The CDR3 covers 15 residues. Trimming removed 1 base from V and 5 bases from J, with 15 bases in between. The CDR3 coding sequence is TGTGCCAGCAGCTTAGATGGTGCGGGTCCGGACGAGCAGTACTTC. Its translation is CASSLDGAGPDEQYF.

V is TRBV29-1 and J is TRBJ1-2; a weak D match, TRBD1 (6 bases). CDR1 and CDR2 (germline): SQVTM, ANQGSEA. CDR3 length equals 12 residues. Trimming removed 3 bases at V and 10 bases at J, with 15 bases between. The CDR3 DNA sequence: TGCAGCGTTGATCGGACAGCCAGTGACTACACCTTC. It specifies CSVDRTASDYTF. Combining the CDR3 with reference TRBV29-1 and TRBJ1-2 gives the whole variable domain SAVISQKPSRDICQRGTSLTIQCQVDSQVTMMFWYRQQPGQSLTLIATANQGSEATYESGFVIDKFPISRPNLTFSTLTVSNMSPEDSSIYLCSVDRTASDYTFGSGTRLTVV.

The CDR3 DNA reads TGTGCCAGCAGGGCAGGGAGCTCCTATAATTCACCCCTCCACTTT. It yields the protein CASRAGSSYNSPLHF. This chain uses TRBV9 with TRBJ1-6; tentative D call: TRBD1 (5 bases). This CDR3 has 15 residues. Germline V gene lookup returns CDR1 SGDLS and CDR2 YYNGEE. Trimming took off 5 bases at V and 0 bases at J, with 9 bases between the two ends.

V and J are TRBV4-3 and TRBJ2-3; no clear D gene. Trimming left V 0 bases short and J 1 base short, with 5 bases between. CDR3 length equals 14 residues. Germline values: CDR1 LGHNA, CDR2 YSLEER. CDR3 amino acids: CASSQEKGTDTQYF. CDR3 coding DNA: TGCGCCAGCAGCCAAGAAAAGGGCACAGATACGCAGTATTTT.

This chain links TRBV23-1 with TRBJ2-7; 8 bases are a match to TRBD1. TRBV23-1 is noted as an ORF with a role that remains uncertain. V gave up 5 bases and J gave up 5 bases; unmatched junction bases: 5. The length of the CDR3 is 13 residues. The CDR3, as DNA: TGCGCCAGCAGTATGGGGACAGGTAACGAGCAGTACTTC. It specifies CASSMGTGNEQYF.

This clonotype occurred once. The rearrangement uses TRBV20-1 and TRBJ2-1; TRBD2 matches 11 bases. The V gene's germline CDR1 is DFQATT and CDR2 SNEGSKA (reference sequence). CDR3 length equals 15 residues. The ends lost 1 base at V and 10 bases at J; junction bases unmatched: 9. The CDR3 DNA follows: TGCAGTGCTAGAGTAGGTAGCGGGGGGGCGGGCGAGCAGTTCTTC. Its translation is CSARVGSGGAGEQFF.

This rearrangement joins TRBV7-3 to TRBJ2-3; 8 bases map to TRBD2. V gave up 5 bases and J gave up 6 bases; unmatched junction bases: 19. Germline V gene sequence: CDR1 SGHTA, CDR2 FQGTGA. This CDR3 comprises 18 residues. The CDR3 loop reads CASSLRAVAGGPWDTQYF. The CDR3, as DNA: TGTGCCAGCAGCCTAAGGGCGGTGGCGGGGGGACCTTGGGATACGCAGTATTTT.

The V gene is TRBV4-2, the J gene TRBJ1-6, with no clear D. The V end was cut by 1 base, the J end by 8 bases, with 12 bases between. The CDR3 has 15 amino acids. In germline, CDR1 is LGHNA, CDR2 YNFKEQ. The CDR3 loop reads CASSQARSRDSPLHF. CDR3 DNA sequence: TGTGCCAGCAGCCAAGCTCGCTCCCGTGATTCACCCCTCCACTTT.

The J gene is TRBJ2-5, the V gene TRBV29-1, with TRBD2 identical over 8 bases. Unmatched junction bases numbered 9, after V lost 4 bases and J lost 5 bases. Germline V gene data show CDR1 as SQVTM and CDR2 as ANQGSEA. This CDR3 has 14 amino acids. The CDR3 region has the DNA TGCAGCGTTGTCCGGGGGGGGCCCCCGGAGACCCAGTACTTC. Translating it yields CSVVRGGPPETQYF.

The count of this clonotype is one. J is TRBJ2-3 and V is TRBV19; D is uncertain. There are 11 residues in the CDR3. The germline gives CDR1 LNHDA, CDR2 SQIVND (reference sequence). Between the trimmed V and J ends, which lost 7 bases and 4 bases, there was a span of 6 bases. In DNA form, the CDR3 reads TGTGCCAGTACTCAGTCAGATACGCAGTATTTT. Translated, it gives CASTQSDTQYF.

The gene calls are TRBV6-1 and TRBJ2-1, with 10 positions matching TRBD2. CDR1 and CDR2 (germline): MNHNS, SASEGT. V was clipped by 1 base and J by 8 bases; unmatched bases: 5. The CDR3 has 15 amino acids. CDR3 residues: CASSEGAGGPHEQFF. CDR3 DNA: TGTGCCAGCAGTGAAGGAGCGGGGGGGCCGCATGAGCAGTTCTTC.

The gene calls are TRBV4-3 and TRBJ1-2; 7 nucleotides match TRBD1. The CDR3 spans 17 residues. Per germline, CDR1 LGHNA and CDR2 YSLEER. The junction had 13 bases not matched to a gene; V was cut back by 0 bases and J by 6 bases. CDR3: CASSQDHSDRARNGYTF. As DNA, the CDR3 is TGCGCCAGCAGCCAAGATCACTCTGACAGGGCCCGGAATGGCTACACCTTC.

The V and J genes are TRBV9 and TRBJ2-6, with 9 bases that match TRBD1. Trimming cost V 0 bases and J 1 base; bases outside gene matches: 8. In germline, CDR1 is SGDLS, CDR2 YYNGEE. This CDR3 has 19 amino acids. CDR3 coding DNA: TGTGCCAGCAGCGTAGAACAGGGGGCCTACCGATCTGGGGCCAACGTCCTGACTTTC. Translating gives CASSVEQGAYRSGANVLTF.

The chain employs TRBV29-1 and TRBJ1-1; a weak D match, TRBD1 (5 bases). This CDR3 is 13 amino acids long. Trimming shortened V by 3 bases and J by 5 bases, and 13 bases separated the two germline ends. CDR1 and CDR2 from the germline V gene are SQVTM and ANQGSEA. Written as DNA, the CDR3 is TGCAGCGTTGAGTTCAGGGTAGGAACTGAAGCTTTCTTT. This encodes CSVEFRVGTEAFF.

This chain connects TRBV20-1 to TRBJ2-1, with 8 bases aligning to TRBD1. Losses at the gene ends were 0 bases for V and 7 bases for J; bases not matched to a gene: 8. The germline V gene encodes CDR1 DFQATT and CDR2 SNEGSKA (reference sequence). The CDR3 is 15 amino acids. The CDR3 protein is CSARDPQGAGNEQFF. CDR3 coding DNA: TGCAGTGCTAGAGATCCGCAGGGGGCTGGAAATGAGCAGTTCTTC.